This T cell receptor beta chain was sequenced in a study of cytotoxic CD8 clonotypes in ibrutinib-treated CLL. For the study at large: Investigators collected response samples after a median about 12 months of treatment, range 6 to 36.

The repertoire was sequenced with immunoSEQ multiplex PCR; TCRdb's copy has only in-frame clones and lacks some. The table has about 300,000 clones, 70% to 80% seen once; the top ten hold roughly 6%. V was clipped by 5 bases and J by 6 bases, with 11 bases between them. The CDR3 is 12 amino acids. From germline, CDR1 is SEHNR and CDR2 FQNEAQ (reference sequence). The sample was PBMCs, taken at disease progression, from a patient treated with ibrutinib. The origin of this receptor is a human donor with chronic lymphocytic leukemia. The chain recombines TRBV7-9 with TRBJ2-7; D not certain. The DNA of the CDR3 is TGTGCCAGCAGCCAATACGACCTCGAGCAGTACTTC. Protein product: CASSQYDLEQYF. Based on the CDR3 plus reference TRBV7-9 and TRBJ2-7, the full variable domain is DTGVSQNPRHKITKRGQNVTFRCDPISEHNRLYWYRQTLGQGPEFLTYFQNEAQLEKSRLLSDRFSAERPKGSFSTLEIQRTEQGDSAMYLCASSQYDLEQYFGPGTRLTVT.